This entry lists 13 T cell receptor beta chains sequenced from one sample in a study of identical twins. TCRdb recomputed calls from the 5' RACE reads with MiXCR, one row per CDR3 protein. The table records more than 1.5 million distinct CDR3 sequences, around 33% of them present only once. Input material: cord blood. These receptors all come from a newborn girl in good health.

This clonotype has only a few counts. The chain joins TRBV20-1 to TRBJ2-5; 8 positions match TRBD2. V dropped 3 bases and J dropped 1; count of bases not matched to a gene: 4. This CDR3 comprises 14 residues. The germline V gene encodes CDR1 DFQATT and CDR2 SNEGSKA (reference sequence). Here the CDR3 DNA reads TGCAGTGCTAGCGCTAGCGGGTCCCAAGAGACCCAGTACTTC. Translation: CSASASGSQETQYF.

This clonotype has only a few counts. The chain recombines TRBV5-6 with TRBJ2-3; TRBD2 agrees at 12 bases. The CDR3 covers 16 residues. J lost 4 bases, V lost 0 bases, and 3 bases had no gene match. Looked up from germline, CDR1 is SGHDT and CDR2 is YYEEEE. The CDR3 DNA sequence: TGTGCCAGCAGCTTGGGACTAGCGGGAGACTCAGATACGCAGTATTTT. Translating gives CASSLGLAGDSDTQYF. Filled out from reference TRBV5-6 and TRBJ2-3, the complete variable domain reads DAGVTQSPTHLIKTRGQQVTLRCSPKSGHDTVSWYQQALGQGPQFIFQYYEEEERQRGNFPDRFSGHQFPNYSSELNVNALLLGDSALYLCASSLGLAGDSDTQYFGPGTRLTVL.

This clonotype was counted only a few times. The rearrangement uses TRBV12-3 or TRBV12-4 and TRBJ2-7; TRBD1 matches at 10 bases. The CDR3 is made up of 18 amino acids. V was clipped by 3 bases and J by 6 bases; unmatched bases: 17. As DNA, the CDR3 is TGTGCCAGCAGTTTGTTGACAGGGGGCGCGAGGGTTCCTGGCGAGCAGTACTTC. Translation gives CASSLLTGGARVPGEQYF.

A remark on this clonotype: Relative to the germline gene, one junction end is altered; a read error may explain this. The chain has TRBV24-1 and TRBJ2-1; D remains unclear. CDR1 KGHDR and CDR2 SFDVKD come from the germline V gene. This CDR3 spans 13 amino acids. This CDR3 reads CATSGAAYNERFF. CDR3 DNA sequence: TGTGCCACCAGTGGGGCGGCCTACAATGAGCGGTTCTTC.

On this clonotype itself: The junction does not match germline at one end; this may be a read error. The chain combines TRBV7-2 with TRBJ2-7; 7 nucleotides line up with TRBD2. This CDR3 spans 14 amino acids. Looked up from germline, CDR1 is SGHTA and CDR2 is FQGNSA. DNA for the CDR3: TGTGCCACCAGCTTAACCCTTTCTAGCGGAGCCCAGTACTTC. This encodes CATSLTLSSGAQYF. Drawing the rest from reference TRBV7-2 and TRBJ2-7, the complete variable domain is GAGVSQSPSNKVTEKGKDVELRCDPISGHTALYWYRQSLGQGLEFLIYFQGNSAPDKSGLPSDRFSAERTGGSVSTLTIQRTQQEDSAVYLCATSLTLSSGAQYFGPGTRLTVT.

This clonotype occurred a few times. V and J are TRBV7-2 and TRBJ1-2, with TRBD1 matching 8 bases. The CDR3 runs 14 residues. Unmatched junction bases numbered 5, after V lost 5 bases and J lost 3 bases. The germline gives CDR1 SGHTA, CDR2 FQGNSA. CDR3 DNA: TGTGCCAGCAGCGCGGACAGGGACTACTATGGCTACACCTTC. Translating it yields CASSADRDYYGYTF.

The CDR3 DNA follows: TGCGCCAGCAGCTCCATCGGACTAGCGGGATCGGGGCAAGAGACCCAGTACTTC. It is translated as CASSSIGLAGSGQETQYF. This chain joins TRBV5-1 and TRBJ2-5; 12 nucleotides match TRBD2. This CDR3 has 18 amino acids. V lost 3 bases to trimming and J lost 2 bases; unmatched junction nucleotides: 11. Germline V CDR1 and CDR2: SGHRS, YFSETQ.

The genes are TRBV15 and TRBJ2-4, with TRBD1 identical over 8 bases. The J call may be faulty, since TRBJ2-7 better matches the DNA end. CDR1 is LNHNV and CDR2 is YYDKDF in the germline V gene (reference sequence). The CDR3 contains 13 residues. CDR3 sequence: CATVGQVFYEQYF. CDR3 DNA sequence: TGTGCCACCGTGGGACAGGTGTTCTACGAGCAGTACTTC.

This sequence joins TRBV12-3 or TRBV12-4 and TRBJ1-1; D remains ambiguous. Trimming removed 7 bases at V and 6 bases at J, with 12 bases between. This CDR3 has 12 residues. The CDR3 is CASILRRAEAFF. CDR3 DNA sequence: TGTGCCAGCATCCTCCGGAGGGCTGAAGCTTTCTTT.

This clonotype has only a few counts. V and J are TRBV10-3 and TRBJ1-2; D possibly corresponds to TRBD1 (5 bases). V lost 3 bases, J lost 4 bases, and 15 bases lay in between. Germline CDR1 is ENHRY and CDR2 is SYGVKD. The CDR3 covers 15 residues. CDR3 coding DNA: TGTGCCATCAGTGACCCCTCAGGGACTTCCTATGGCTACACCTTC. Translating gives CAISDPSGTSYGYTF.

The chain recombines TRBV6-2 or TRBV6-3 with TRBJ2-7; D not resolved. The CDR3 extends over 11 amino acids. V lost 7 bases, J lost 7 bases, and 11 bases lay in between. Germline CDR1 is MNHEY and CDR2 is SVGEGT. The CDR3 coding sequence is TGTGCCAGCACCACCACCAATGAGCAGTACTTC. Protein product: CASTTTNEQYF.

This clonotype was found a few times. The genes are TRBV7-2 and TRBJ2-5; TRBD1 agrees at 7 bases. Per germline, CDR1 SGHTA and CDR2 FQGNSA. The CDR3 has 14 amino acids. V lost 5 bases and J lost 1; bases outside the gene matches: 4. The CDR3 DNA sequence: TGTGCCAGCAGCCGGGACAGAACCCAAGAGACCCAGTACTTC. Translating it yields CASSRDRTQETQYF.

The genes are TRBV6-1 and TRBJ1-1; the match to TRBD1 covers 7 bases. The length of the CDR3 is 14 residues. CDR1 is MNHNS and CDR2 is SASEGT in the germline V gene. V shed 3 bases and J 6 bases; nucleotides not matched to a gene: 7. This CDR3 is CASSDPGQTAEAFF. The DNA of the CDR3 is TGTGCCAGCAGTGATCCGGGACAGACAGCTGAAGCTTTCTTT.